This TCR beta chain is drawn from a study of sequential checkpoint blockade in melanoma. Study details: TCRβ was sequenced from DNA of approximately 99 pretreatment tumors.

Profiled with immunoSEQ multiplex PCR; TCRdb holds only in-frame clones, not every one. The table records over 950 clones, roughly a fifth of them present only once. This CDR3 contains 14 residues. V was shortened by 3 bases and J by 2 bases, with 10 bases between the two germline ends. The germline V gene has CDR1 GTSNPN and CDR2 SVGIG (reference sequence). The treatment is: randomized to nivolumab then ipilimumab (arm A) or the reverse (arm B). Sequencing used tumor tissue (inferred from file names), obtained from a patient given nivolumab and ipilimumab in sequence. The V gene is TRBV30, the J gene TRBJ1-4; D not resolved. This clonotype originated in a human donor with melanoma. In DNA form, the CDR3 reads TGTGCCTGGAGGGGTGGTCCGACTAATGAAAAACTGTTTTTT. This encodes CAWRGGPTNEKLFF.